The rows below give T cell receptor beta chains drawn from one sample of a study of regulatory T cells in long-lasting Graves disease. From the multiplex PCR reads, TCRdb called clonotypes with MiXCR, one entry per CDR3 protein. The repertoire holds 700,000 or so distinct CDR3 sequences, 30% seen once, with 35% to 55% in the top ten. This specimen was peripheral blood mononuclear cells (PBMCs), taken when the disease was refractory, from a patient treated with antithyroid drugs. These receptors were collected from a female donor with Graves disease. The CDR3 runs from the conserved cysteine through the conserved F or W. The order of the fields is D gene, clone size, V gene, J gene, CDR3 DNA, CDR3 protein. The D gene is left open where the match is weak. The size of a clone is reported for some rows only, either as once, few or many, or as a class for expanded clones.

>TRBD1|many|TRBV19|TRBJ2-5
TGTGCCAGCTCCCGGGACAGGGGTACAGAGACCCAGTACTTC
CASSRDRGTETQYF
>.|.|TRBV5-5|TRBJ1-5
TGTGCCAGCAGCTTGTTGGGAGGGCCCCAGCATTTT
CASSLLGGPQHF
>.|many|TRBV12-3/TRBV12-4|TRBJ2-5
TGTGCCAGCAGTTTCAAGGAGACCCAGTACTTC
CASSFKETQYF
>.|once|TRBV20-1|TRBJ1-3
TGCAGTGCCCTAACAGGTTTCGGAACTGGAAACACCATATATTTT
CSALTGFGTGNTIYF
>TRBD2|.|TRBV6-2/TRBV6-3|TRBJ2-2
TGTGCCAGCAGTGAAGCTGGGCTAGCGGGATGGGCCGGGGAGCTGTTTTTT
CASSEAGLAGWAGELFF
>.|many|TRBV2|TRBJ2-7
TGTGCCAGTTCATCGGGTCCCCAGGACTCAACCTACGAGCAGTACTTC
CASSSGPQDSTYEQYF
>.|many|TRBV20-1|TRBJ1-4
TGCAGTGCCTGGCGGAATTGGGGTGAAAAACTGTTTTTT
CSAWRNWGEKLFF
>.|few|TRBV20-1|TRBJ1-2
TGCAGTGCCAAGTCGGGGGGGCCTGGCTACACCTTC
CSAKSGGPGYTF
>TRBD1|.|TRBV20-1|TRBJ2-2
TGCAGTGCTAGACTCCGAACAGGGGGCGATTTCGGGGAGCTGTTTTTT
CSARLRTGGDFGELFF
>.|once|TRBV5-1|TRBJ1-1
TGCGCCAGCAGCTTGGATGGTTCTGGGAACACTGAAGCTTTCTTT
CASSLDGSGNTEAFF
>.|.|TRBV18|TRBJ1-2
TGTGCCAGCTCACCAAAGCCGTTACTTGGCTACACCTTC
CASSPKPLLGYTF
>.|few|TRBV6-1|TRBJ1-1
TGTGCCAGCAATACCCGTGCCGGGGACGGGAGTGATTTCTTT
CASNTRAGDGSDFF
>.|once|TRBV3-1|TRBJ1-2
TGTGCCAGCAGCCAAGTTAAAGGGGTTAGCGGCTACACCTTC
CASSQVKGVSGYTF
>.|.|TRBV5-1|TRBJ2-7
TGCGCCAGCAGCGAGACTGCCGCCTACGAGCAGTACTTC
CASSETAAYEQYF
>TRBD1|.|TRBV28|TRBJ1-6
TGTGCCAGCAGTTTAGAGGCAGGGACAGGGAAATTTAATTCACCCCTCCACTTT
CASSLEAGTGKFNSPLHF
>TRBD1|few|TRBV18|TRBJ1-6
TGTGCCAGCTCACTACGCGGACAGGGGAAGGATTCACCCCTCCACTTT
CASSLRGQGKDSPLHF
>.|.|TRBV5-1|TRBJ1-3
TGCGCCAGCAGCTTGGAAGGGGTATCCGGAAACACCATATATTTT
CASSLEGVSGNTIYF
>TRBD2|.|TRBV20-1|TRBJ2-5
TGCAGTGCCCACACCCCTAGCGGCAACCAAGAGACCCAGTACTTC
CSAHTPSGNQETQYF
>.|few|TRBV5-1|TRBJ1-4
TGCGCCAGCAGCTCAGGCCCGGGCCAGGGGGAAAAACTGTTTTTT
CASSSGPGQGEKLFF
>.|few|TRBV28|TRBJ2-5
TGTGCCAGCAGCTTAGTGGGGCAGGGAAAAGAGACCCAGTACTTC
CASSLVGQGKETQYF
>.|.|TRBV2|TRBJ1-5
TGTGCCAGCAGGTCCAATAAGCAGCCCCAGCATTTT
CASRSNKQPQHF
>TRBD2|.|TRBV3-1|TRBJ2-4
TGTGCCAGCAGCCCTATGGCGGGAGGGAGGAACATTCAGTACTTC
CASSPMAGGRNIQYF
>.|.|TRBV5-5|TRBJ2-5
TGTGCCAGCTGGTCGGGGAGGCAAGAGACCCAGTACTTC
CASWSGRQETQYF
>.|few|TRBV30|TRBJ2-2
TGTGCCTGGAGTGCCACGAGTACCGGGGAGCTGTTTTTT
CAWSATSTGELFF
>.|.|TRBV12-3/TRBV12-4|TRBJ2-5
TGTGCCAGCAATCCCCCGGGCCAAGAGACCCAGTACTTC
CASNPPGQETQYF
>TRBD1|few|TRBV6-5|TRBJ1-5
TGTGCCAGCAGTTACTCACAGGGGGCGAATCAGCCCCAGCATTTT
CASSYSQGANQPQHF
>.|few|TRBV5-5|TRBJ2-6
TGTGCCAGCAGCCCCGGGCGGGATGGGGCCAACGTCCTGACTTTC
CASSPGRDGANVLTF
>TRBD1|.|TRBV11-2|TRBJ2-2
TGTGCCAGCAGCTGGACAGGGGCCACCGGGGAGCTGTTTTTT
CASSWTGATGELFF
>.|.|TRBV20-1|TRBJ2-2
TGCAGTGCTAGTGGGTTGGTCACCGGGGAGCTGTTTTTT
CSASGLVTGELFF
>TRBD1|.|TRBV20-1|TRBJ1-6
TGCAGTGCTAGAGACGACAGGGCGGGGAGCTCCTATAATTCACCCCTCCACTTT
CSARDDRAGSSYNSPLHF
>.|few|TRBV28|TRBJ1-1
TGTGCCAGCAGGGAGGTAGGAGGGGTGACTGAAGCTTTCTTT
CASREVGGVTEAFF
>.|.|TRBV7-3|TRBJ1-1
TGTGCCAGCAGCTTGACCCTAGTGGGGGGAGGCACTGAAGCTTTCTTT
CASSLTLVGGGTEAFF
>TRBD1|.|TRBV20-1|TRBJ1-3
TGCAGTGCTAAAAGAACGGGACAGGGGACTGGAAACACCATATATTTT
CSAKRTGQGTGNTIYF
>.|.|TRBV27|TRBJ2-7
TGTGCCAGCAGTCCCGTTTTAGGCCCTGGCTACGAGCAGTACTTC
CASSPVLGPGYEQYF
>TRBD2|.|TRBV27|TRBJ2-7
TGTGCCAGCAGGCAACTAGCGGTGCTTTCCTACGAGCAGTACTTC
CASRQLAVLSYEQYF
>TRBD1|many|TRBV6-1|TRBJ1-2
TGTGCCAGCAGTGCGGGACAGCTCGTTTGGGGCTACACCTTC
CASSAGQLVWGYTF
>TRBD2|.|TRBV11-2|TRBJ2-7
TGTGCCAGCAGCCAAGGACTAGCGGGAGGGCCCTCCTACGAGCAGTACTTC
CASSQGLAGGPSYEQYF
>TRBD1|many|TRBV12-3/TRBV12-4|TRBJ1-2
TGTGCCAGCAGTTTTCGGACAGGTGGCTACACCTTC
CASSFRTGGYTF